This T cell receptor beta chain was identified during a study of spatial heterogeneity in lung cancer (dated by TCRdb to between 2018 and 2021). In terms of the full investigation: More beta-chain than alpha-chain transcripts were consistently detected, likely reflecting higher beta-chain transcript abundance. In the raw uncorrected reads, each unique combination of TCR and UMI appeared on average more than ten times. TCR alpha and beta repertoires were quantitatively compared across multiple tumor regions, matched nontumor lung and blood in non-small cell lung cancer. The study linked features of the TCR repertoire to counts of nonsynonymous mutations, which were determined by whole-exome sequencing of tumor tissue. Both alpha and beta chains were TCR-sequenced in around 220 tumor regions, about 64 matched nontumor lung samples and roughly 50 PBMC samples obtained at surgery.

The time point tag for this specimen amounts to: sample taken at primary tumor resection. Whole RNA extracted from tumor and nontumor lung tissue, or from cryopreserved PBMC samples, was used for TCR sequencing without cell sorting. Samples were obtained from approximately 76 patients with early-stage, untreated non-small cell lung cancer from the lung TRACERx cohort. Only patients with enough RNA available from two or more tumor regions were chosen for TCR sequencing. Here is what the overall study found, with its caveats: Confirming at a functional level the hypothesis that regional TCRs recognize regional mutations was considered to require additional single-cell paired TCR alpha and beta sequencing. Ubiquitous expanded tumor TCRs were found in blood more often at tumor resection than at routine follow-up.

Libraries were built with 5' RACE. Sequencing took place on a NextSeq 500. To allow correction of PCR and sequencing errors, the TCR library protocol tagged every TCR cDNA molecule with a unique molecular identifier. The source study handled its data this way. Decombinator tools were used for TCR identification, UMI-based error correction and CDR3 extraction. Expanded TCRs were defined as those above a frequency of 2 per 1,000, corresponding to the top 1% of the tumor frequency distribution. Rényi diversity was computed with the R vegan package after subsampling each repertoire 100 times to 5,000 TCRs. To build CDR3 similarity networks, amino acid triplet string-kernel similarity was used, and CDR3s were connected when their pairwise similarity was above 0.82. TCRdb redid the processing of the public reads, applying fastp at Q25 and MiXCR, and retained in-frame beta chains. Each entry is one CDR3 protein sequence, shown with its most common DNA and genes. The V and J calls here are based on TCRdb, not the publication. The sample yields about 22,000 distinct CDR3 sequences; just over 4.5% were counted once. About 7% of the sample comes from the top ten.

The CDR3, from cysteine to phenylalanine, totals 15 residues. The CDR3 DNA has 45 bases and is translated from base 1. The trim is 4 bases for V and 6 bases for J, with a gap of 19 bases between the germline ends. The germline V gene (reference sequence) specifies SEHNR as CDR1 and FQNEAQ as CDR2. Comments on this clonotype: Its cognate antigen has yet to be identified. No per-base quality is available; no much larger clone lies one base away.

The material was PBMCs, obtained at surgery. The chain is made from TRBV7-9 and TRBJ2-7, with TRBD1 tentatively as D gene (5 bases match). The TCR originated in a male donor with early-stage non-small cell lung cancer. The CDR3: CASSSSLGQVGEQYF. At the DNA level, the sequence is TGTGCCAGCAGCTCCTCTTTGGGGCAGGTAGGCGAGCAGTACTTC.